One and the same sample provided the 6 T cell receptor beta chains below, sequenced in a study of T-cell reconstitution after alpha-beta-depleted transplantation in children. During its preparation, the TCRbeta library received unique molecular identifiers. A single record per CDR3 protein comes from TCRdb applying MiXCR to the PCR reads. The sample lists 120,000 or so distinct CDR3 sequences; around a tenth were seen once. Sequencing was performed on PBMCs from the stem cell graft donor, taken from the stem cell graft. These receptor sequences come from a human donor who donated a stem cell graft to a child with acute lymphoblastic leukemia.

This clonotype occurred many times. The chain has TRBV20-1 and TRBJ2-7; D may correspond to TRBD1 or TRBD2 (5 bases each). This CDR3 spans 15 amino acids. Germline V gene sequence: CDR1 DFQATT, CDR2 SNEGSKA (reference sequence). Trimming stripped 3 bases from V and 9 bases from J, with 24 bases between. The CDR3 DNA follows: TGCAGTGCTAGGGCCAGAGAGGGGTATTCTTGGGGGCAGTACTTC. It encodes CSARAREGYSWGQYF.

This clonotype was seen at least ten times. The J gene is TRBJ1-2, the V gene TRBV7-8; 8 positions agree with TRBD1. The CDR3 covers 15 residues. Per the germline V gene, CDR1 is SGHVS and CDR2 is FQNEAQ. J was trimmed by 2 bases and V by 4 bases; bases with no gene match: 6. The CDR3 reads CASSSRTGQNYGYTF. The CDR3 DNA sequence: TGTGCCAGCAGCTCAAGGACAGGGCAAAACTATGGCTACACCTTC.

This clonotype has a count of ten or more. The chain recombines TRBV7-2 with TRBJ2-3; TRBD2 matches at 7 bases. CDR1 SGHTA and CDR2 FQGNSA come from the germline V gene. This CDR3 contains 16 residues. The V and J ends lost 1 base and 0 bases, in that order; junction bases with no gene match: 4. CDR3 DNA sequence: TGTGCCAGCAGCTTAGTGGCTAGCGGAAGCACAGATACGCAGTATTTT. This encodes CASSLVASGSTDTQYF.

This clonotype was seen many times. J is TRBJ2-3 and V is TRBV27; D may be TRBD1 or TRBD2 (5 bases each). There are 14 residues in the CDR3. Germline lookup yields CDR1 MNHEY and CDR2 SMNVEV (reference sequence). V was clipped by 0 bases and J by 3 bases, with 7 bases between them. CDR3 region: CASSLSGRTDTQYF. DNA for the CDR3: TGTGCCAGCAGTTTATCGGGACGGACAGATACGCAGTATTTT.

This clonotype occurred many times. The chain carries TRBV29-1 and TRBJ1-2; TRBD1 matches at 10 bases. J lost 3 bases, V lost 8 bases, and 12 bases had no gene match. Germline CDR1 is SQVTM and CDR2 is ANQGSEA. The CDR3 spans 15 residues. In nucleotides, the CDR3 is TGCAGCCACACTGCCGGGACAGGGGACCACTATGGCTACACCTTC. Encoded protein: CSHTAGTGDHYGYTF.

This clonotype was seen ten or more times. V usage is TRBV9 and J usage is TRBJ2-6; the D is unclear. Germline V gene data show CDR1 as SGDLS and CDR2 as YYNGEE. Trimming took 5 bases from V and 0 from J, leaving 24 bases between them. CDR3 length: 20 amino acids. Written as DNA, the CDR3 is TGTGCCAGCAGTGATTACCAAAACTGGTCCCCCAACTCTGGGGCCAACGTCCTGACTTTC. It yields the protein CASSDYQNWSPNSGANVLTF.